What follows is one T cell receptor beta chain and its context. The entry originates in a study of T cell changes during pregnancy in multiple sclerosis. TCRdb's copy holds only in-frame clones and misses some; the assay was immunoSEQ multiplex PCR. The sample lists about 20,000 clones; about 85% were seen once. CDR3 size: 14 residues. Germline V lookup: CDR1 SGHVS, CDR2 FQNEAQ. The V and J ends lost 5 bases and 6 bases, in that order; junction bases with no gene match: 3. The TCR comes from a female donor in good health, enrolled as a control in a pregnancy study. The chain combines TRBV7-8 with TRBJ2-1, with 11 nucleotides matching TRBD2. The input for sequencing was CD8+ T cells from peripheral blood mononuclear cells, taken in the third trimester of pregnancy. The CDR3 sequence is CASSPGTSGNEQFF. In DNA, the CDR3 is TGTGCCAGCAGCCCAGGGACTAGCGGCAATGAGCAGTTCTTC.